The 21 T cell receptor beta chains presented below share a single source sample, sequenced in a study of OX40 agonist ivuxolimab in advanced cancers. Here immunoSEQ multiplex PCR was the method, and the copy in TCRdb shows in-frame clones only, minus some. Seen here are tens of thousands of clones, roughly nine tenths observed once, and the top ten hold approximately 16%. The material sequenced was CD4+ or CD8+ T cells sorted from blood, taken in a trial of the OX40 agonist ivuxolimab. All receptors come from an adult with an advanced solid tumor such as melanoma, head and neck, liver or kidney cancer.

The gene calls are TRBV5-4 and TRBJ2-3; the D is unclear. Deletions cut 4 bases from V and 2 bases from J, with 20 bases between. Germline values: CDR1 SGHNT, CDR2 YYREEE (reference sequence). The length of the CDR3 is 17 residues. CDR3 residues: CASSPDIAASSTDTQYF. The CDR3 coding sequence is TGTGCCAGCAGCCCAGATATAGCAGCGAGCTCCACAGATACGCAGTATTTT.

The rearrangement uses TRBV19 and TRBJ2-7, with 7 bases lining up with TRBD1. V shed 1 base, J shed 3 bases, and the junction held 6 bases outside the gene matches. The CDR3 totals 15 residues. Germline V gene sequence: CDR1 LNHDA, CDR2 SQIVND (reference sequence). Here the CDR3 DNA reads TGTGCCAGTAGTATAGCGGGACAGACAGACTACGAGCAGTACTTC. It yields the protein CASSIAGQTDYEQYF.

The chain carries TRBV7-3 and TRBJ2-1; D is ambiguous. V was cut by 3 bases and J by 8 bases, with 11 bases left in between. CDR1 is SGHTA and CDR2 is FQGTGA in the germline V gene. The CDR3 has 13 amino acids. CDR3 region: CASSLETWDEQFF. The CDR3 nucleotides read TGTGCCAGCAGCTTGGAAACCTGGGATGAGCAGTTCTTC.

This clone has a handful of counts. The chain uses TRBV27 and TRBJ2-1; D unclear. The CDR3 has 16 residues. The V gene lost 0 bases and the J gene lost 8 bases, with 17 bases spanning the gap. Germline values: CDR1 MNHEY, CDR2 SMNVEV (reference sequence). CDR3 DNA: TGTGCCAGCAGTTTATCGATCACCATGCTAGTGGATGAGCAGTTCTTC. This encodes CASSLSITMLVDEQFF.

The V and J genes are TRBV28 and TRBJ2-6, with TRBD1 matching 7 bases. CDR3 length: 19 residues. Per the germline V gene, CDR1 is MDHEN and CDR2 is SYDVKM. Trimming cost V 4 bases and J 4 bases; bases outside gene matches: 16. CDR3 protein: CASSSLQGSTLSGANVLTF. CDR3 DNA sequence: TGTGCCAGCAGTTCACTACAGGGGAGTACCCTGTCAGGGGCCAACGTCCTGACTTTC.

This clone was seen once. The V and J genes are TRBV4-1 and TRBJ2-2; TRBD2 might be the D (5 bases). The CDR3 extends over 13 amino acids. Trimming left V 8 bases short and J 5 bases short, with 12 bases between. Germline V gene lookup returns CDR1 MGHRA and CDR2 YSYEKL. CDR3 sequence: CASSYGNTGELFF. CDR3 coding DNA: TGCGCCAGCTCCTACGGGAATACCGGGGAGCTGTTTTTT.

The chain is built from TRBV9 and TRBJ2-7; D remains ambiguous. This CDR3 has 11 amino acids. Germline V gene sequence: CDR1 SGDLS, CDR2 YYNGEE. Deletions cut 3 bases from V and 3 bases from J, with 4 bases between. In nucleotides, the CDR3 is TGTGCCAGCAGCGCTGGCTACGAGCAGTACTTC. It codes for CASSAGYEQYF.

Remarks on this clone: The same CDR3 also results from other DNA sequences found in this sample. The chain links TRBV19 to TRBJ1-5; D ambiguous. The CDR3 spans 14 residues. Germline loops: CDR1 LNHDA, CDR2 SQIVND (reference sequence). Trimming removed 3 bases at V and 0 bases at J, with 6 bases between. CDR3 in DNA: TGTGCCAGTAGTATTGGGGATAGCAATCAGCCCCAGCATTTT. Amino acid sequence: CASSIGDSNQPQHF.

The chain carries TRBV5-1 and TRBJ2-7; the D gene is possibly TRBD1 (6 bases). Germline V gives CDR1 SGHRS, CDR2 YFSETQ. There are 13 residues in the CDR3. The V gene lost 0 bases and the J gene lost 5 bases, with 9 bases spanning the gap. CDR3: CASSLGTVDEQYF. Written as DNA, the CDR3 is TGCGCCAGCAGCTTGGGGACAGTGGACGAGCAGTACTTC.

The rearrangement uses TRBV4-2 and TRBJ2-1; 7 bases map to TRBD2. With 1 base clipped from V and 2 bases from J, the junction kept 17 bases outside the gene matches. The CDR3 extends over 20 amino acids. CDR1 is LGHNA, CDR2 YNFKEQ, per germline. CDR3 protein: CASSQGFTSASQIPYNEQFF. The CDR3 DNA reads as TGTGCCAGCAGCCAAGGTTTTACTAGCGCAAGCCAGATTCCCTACAATGAGCAGTTCTTC.

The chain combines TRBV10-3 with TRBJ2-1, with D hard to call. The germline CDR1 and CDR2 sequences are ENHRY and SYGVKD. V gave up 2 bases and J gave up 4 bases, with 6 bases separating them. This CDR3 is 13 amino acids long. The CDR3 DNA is TGTGCCATCAGTGAGGCCGAATACAATGAGCAGTTCTTC. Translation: CAISEAEYNEQFF.

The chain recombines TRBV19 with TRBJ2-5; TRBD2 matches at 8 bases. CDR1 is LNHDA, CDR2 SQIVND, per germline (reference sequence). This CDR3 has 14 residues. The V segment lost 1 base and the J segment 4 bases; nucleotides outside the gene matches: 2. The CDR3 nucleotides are TGTGCCAGTAGTATAGGGACTAGCAGAGAGACCCAGTACTTC. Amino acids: CASSIGTSRETQYF. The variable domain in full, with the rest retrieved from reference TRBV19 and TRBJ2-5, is DGGITQSPKYLFRKEGQNVTLSCEQNLNHDAMYWYRQDPGQGLRLIYYSQIVNDFQKGDIAEGYSVSREKKESFPLTVTSAQKNPTAFYLCASSIGTSRETQYFGPGTRLLVL.

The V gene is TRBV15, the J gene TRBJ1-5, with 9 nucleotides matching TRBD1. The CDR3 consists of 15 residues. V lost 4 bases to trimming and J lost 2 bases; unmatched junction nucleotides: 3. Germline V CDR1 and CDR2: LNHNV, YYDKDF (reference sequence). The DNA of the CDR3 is TGTGCCACCAGCATGACAGGGGGAGGCAATCAGCCCCAGCATTTT. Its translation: CATSMTGGGNQPQHF. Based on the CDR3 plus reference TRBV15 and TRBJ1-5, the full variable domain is DAMVIQNPRYQVTQFGKPVTLSCSQTLNHNVMYWYQQKSSQAPKLLFHYYDKDFNNEADTPDNFQSRRPNTSFCFLDIRSPGLGDTAMYLCATSMTGGGNQPQHFGDGTRLSIL.

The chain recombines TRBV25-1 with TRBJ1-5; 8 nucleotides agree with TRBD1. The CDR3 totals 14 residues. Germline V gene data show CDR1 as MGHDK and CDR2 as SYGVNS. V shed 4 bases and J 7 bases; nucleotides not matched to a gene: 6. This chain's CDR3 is CASSGGQGVQPQHF. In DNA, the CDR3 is TGTGCCAGCAGTGGAGGACAGGGAGTGCAGCCCCAGCATTTT.

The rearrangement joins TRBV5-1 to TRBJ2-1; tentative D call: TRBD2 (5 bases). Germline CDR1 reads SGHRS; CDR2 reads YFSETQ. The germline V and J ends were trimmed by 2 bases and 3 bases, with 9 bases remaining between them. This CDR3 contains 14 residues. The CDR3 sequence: CASSFEAGYNEQFF. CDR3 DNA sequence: TGCGCCAGCAGCTTTGAGGCGGGCTACAATGAGCAGTTCTTC.

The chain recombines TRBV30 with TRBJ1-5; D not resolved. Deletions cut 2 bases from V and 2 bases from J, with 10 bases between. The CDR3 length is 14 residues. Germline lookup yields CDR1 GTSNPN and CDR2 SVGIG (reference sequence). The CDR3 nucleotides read TGTGCCTGGAGTCTCTCGGCGGGCAATCAGCCCCAGCATTTT. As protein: CAWSLSAGNQPQHF.

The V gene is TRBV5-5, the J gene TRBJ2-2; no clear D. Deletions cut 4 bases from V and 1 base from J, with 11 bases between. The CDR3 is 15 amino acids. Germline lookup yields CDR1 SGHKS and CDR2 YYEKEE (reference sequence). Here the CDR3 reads CASSPRVGNTGELFF. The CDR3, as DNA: TGTGCCAGCAGCCCTCGGGTAGGGAACACCGGGGAGCTGTTTTTT.

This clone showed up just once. In DNA, the CDR3 is TGTGCCAGCAGTCTACCGGGACAGGACCCCATCTACGAGCAGTACTTC. This gives the protein CASSLPGQDPIYEQYF. This chain uses TRBV28 with TRBJ2-7, with TRBD1 identical over 8 bases. V was pared by 5 bases and J by 3 bases, with 12 bases of the junction left unmatched. CDR3 length: 16 amino acids. Per the germline V gene, CDR1 is MDHEN and CDR2 is SYDVKM.

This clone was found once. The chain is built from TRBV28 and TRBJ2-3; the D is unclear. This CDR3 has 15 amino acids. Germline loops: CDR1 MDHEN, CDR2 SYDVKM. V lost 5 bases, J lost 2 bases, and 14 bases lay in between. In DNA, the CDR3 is TGTGCCAGCAGTCCTCCCCCCGAATACACAGATACGCAGTATTTT. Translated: CASSPPPEYTDTQYF. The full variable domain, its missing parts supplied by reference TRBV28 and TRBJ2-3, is DVKVTQSSRYLVKRTGEKVFLECVQDMDHENMFWYRQDPGLGLRLIYFSYDVKMKEKGDIPEGYSVSREKKERFSLILESASTNQTSMYLCASSPPPEYTDTQYFGPGTRLTVL.

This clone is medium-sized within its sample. CDR3 residues: CATSRDHPGTGGVQQFF. The CDR3 nucleotides are TGTGCCACCAGCAGAGATCACCCCGGGACTGGGGGTGTGCAGCAGTTCTTC. V is TRBV15 and J is TRBJ2-1; D is possibly TRBD2 (6 bases). This CDR3 contains 17 residues. Trimming took off 0 bases at V and 11 bases at J, with 23 bases between the two ends. In germline, CDR1 is LNHNV, CDR2 YYDKDF (reference sequence).

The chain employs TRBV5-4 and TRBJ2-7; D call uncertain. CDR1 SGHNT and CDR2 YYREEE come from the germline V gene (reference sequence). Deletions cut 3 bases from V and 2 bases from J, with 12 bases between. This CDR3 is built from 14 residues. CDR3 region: CASSSVGTTYEQYF. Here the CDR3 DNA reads TGTGCCAGCAGCTCGGTAGGAACTACCTACGAGCAGTACTTC.